The 13 T cell receptor beta chains listed next were all sequenced from one sample in a study of blood T cells in healthy people across ages. Together with a sample-barcoded 5' primer, a J-beta primer mix was included in a second PCR lasting about 6 to 11 cycles. TCRdb ran MiXCR on the 5' RACE reads and lists one entry per CDR3 protein. The repertoire consists of approximately 400,000 distinct CDR3 sequences, with more than 45% occurring once and the leading ten covering around 53%. Material for sequencing was blood. The receptors originated from a man aged 55 to 70 in good health.

V is TRBV30 and J is TRBJ2-5, with 7 bases identical to TRBD2. The CDR3 spans 12 residues. Germline V gene data show CDR1 as GTSNPN and CDR2 as SVGIG (reference sequence). V lost 5 bases and J lost 9; bases outside the gene matches: 9. The CDR3 coding sequence is TGTGCCTGGGGTGCAGACCGGGGGGCCCAGTACTTC. Its translation is CAWGADRGAQYF.

The chain couples TRBV29-1 to TRBJ2-3; D gene unclear. The CDR3 is 13 amino acids. The germline CDR1 and CDR2 sequences are SQVTM and ANQGSEA. With 8 bases removed from V and 8 bases from J, the gap between germline ends came to 20 bases. CDR3 protein: CSTVATVWGTQYF. The CDR3 DNA reads as TGCAGCACCGTGGCAACCGTTTGGGGTACGCAGTATTTT.

This chain uses TRBV5-1 with TRBJ2-7, with TRBD2 matching over 8 bases. The CDR3 has 18 residues. Trimming took 2 bases from V and 1 from J; bases not matched to a gene: 14. CDR1 SGHRS and CDR2 YFSETQ come from the germline V gene. The CDR3 region is CASSLRLRTSRESYEQYF. CDR3 sequence (DNA): TGCGCCAGCAGCTTACGACTTAGGACTAGCCGAGAATCCTACGAGCAGTACTTC.

The chain combines TRBV20-1 with TRBJ1-5; D is undetermined. The germline CDR1 and CDR2 sequences are DFQATT and SNEGSKA (reference sequence). Trimming stripped 1 base from V and 4 bases from J, with 14 bases between. The CDR3 is made up of 15 amino acids. CDR3 coding DNA: TGCAGTGCTAGAGCAGCCGGGAACTTAAATCAGCCCCAGCATTTT. Translation gives CSARAAGNLNQPQHF.

The J gene is TRBJ2-5, the V gene TRBV5-1, with TRBD2 matching over 12 bases. The V gene end was trimmed by 4 bases and the J gene end by 0 bases; junction bases not matched to a gene: 7. CDR1 SGHRS and CDR2 YFSETQ come from the germline V gene. The CDR3 is made up of 17 amino acids. The CDR3 loop is CASSIPRTSGDQETQYF. For the CDR3, the DNA is TGCGCCAGCAGCATCCCAAGGACTAGCGGGGACCAAGAGACCCAGTACTTC.

This clonotype is a singleton in its sample. The chain carries TRBV7-9 and TRBJ2-7; D gene unclear. The J call may be faulty, since TRBJ2-5 better matches the DNA end. Looked up from germline, CDR1 is SEHNR and CDR2 is FQNEAQ (reference sequence). The CDR3 extends over 15 amino acids. Here the CDR3 DNA reads TGTGCCAGCAGCTTAGACGACATAAAGGGAGAGACCCAGTACTTC. Translation: CASSLDDIKGETQYF.

DNA for the CDR3: TGTGCCAGCAGCCAAGATGAGACAGGCGCTACAATTGAAGCTTTCTTT. Translating it yields CASSQDETGATIEAFF. The chain recombines TRBV4-2 with TRBJ1-1, with a tentative D call TRBD1 (6 bases). Trimming cost V 0 bases and J 7 bases, with 18 bases left between them. Germline-derived CDR1 and CDR2 are LGHNA and YNFKEQ. The CDR3 consists of 16 residues.

The V call is TRBV5-1, the J call TRBJ2-4, with D hard to call. This CDR3 comprises 15 residues. V lost 4 bases and J lost 0, with 11 bases in between. Germline values: CDR1 SGHRS, CDR2 YFSETQ. The CDR3 sequence is CASSPSDLAKNIQYF. CDR3 in DNA: TGCGCCAGCAGCCCGTCGGACCTAGCCAAAAACATTCAGTACTTC.

The chain recombines TRBV20-1 with TRBJ2-7, with 10 nucleotides matching TRBD1. The CDR3 has 15 amino acids. From germline, CDR1 is DFQATT and CDR2 SNEGSKA (reference sequence). The V segment lost 1 base and the J segment 6 bases; nucleotides outside the gene matches: 9. CDR3 coding DNA: TGCAGTGCTAGAGGACCGGGACAGGGGTTCTCCGAGCAGTACTTC. Amino acids: CSARGPGQGFSEQYF.

This clonotype occurred a few times. An end of the junction differs from the germline gene, which may be a read error. The chain uses TRBV5-1 and TRBJ2-3; D is perhaps TRBD1 (6 bases). Germline CDR1 and CDR2: SGHRS and YFSETQ. The CDR3 length is 14 residues. The CDR3 DNA reads TGTGCCAGCAGCCCGGGACAAAACACAGATACGCAGTATTTT. This translates into CASSPGQNTDTQYF.

This chain uses TRBV7-9 with TRBJ2-1; 13 bases agree with TRBD2. The germline gives CDR1 SEHNR, CDR2 FQNEAQ (reference sequence). The CDR3 is made up of 18 amino acids. The V and J ends lost 1 base and 6 bases, in that order; junction bases with no gene match: 9. Here the CDR3 reads CASSLGSGLAGWVNEQFF. DNA of the CDR3: TGTGCCAGCAGCTTAGGATCGGGACTAGCGGGATGGGTCAATGAGCAGTTCTTC.

The V call is TRBV20-1, the J call TRBJ2-1, with 7 nucleotides matching TRBD2. CDR1 and CDR2 (germline): DFQATT, SNEGSKA (reference sequence). The ends lost 0 bases at V and 8 bases at J; junction bases unmatched: 10. This CDR3 is 15 amino acids long. DNA of the CDR3: TGCAGTGCTAGAGATGGAGGACTAGGATGGGATGAGCAGTTCTTC. It translates to CSARDGGLGWDEQFF.

This clonotype has just a few counts. V usage is TRBV2 and J usage is TRBJ2-3; 8 nucleotides line up with TRBD2. Trimming removed 6 bases from V and 5 bases from J; junction bases left unmatched: 10. The CDR3 has 15 residues. CDR1 SNHLY and CDR2 FYNNEI come from the germline V gene. The DNA of the CDR3 is TGTGCCAGCAGAGGGGATTCGGGGGGGAGAGATACGCAGTATTTT. Translation: CASRGDSGGRDTQYF.